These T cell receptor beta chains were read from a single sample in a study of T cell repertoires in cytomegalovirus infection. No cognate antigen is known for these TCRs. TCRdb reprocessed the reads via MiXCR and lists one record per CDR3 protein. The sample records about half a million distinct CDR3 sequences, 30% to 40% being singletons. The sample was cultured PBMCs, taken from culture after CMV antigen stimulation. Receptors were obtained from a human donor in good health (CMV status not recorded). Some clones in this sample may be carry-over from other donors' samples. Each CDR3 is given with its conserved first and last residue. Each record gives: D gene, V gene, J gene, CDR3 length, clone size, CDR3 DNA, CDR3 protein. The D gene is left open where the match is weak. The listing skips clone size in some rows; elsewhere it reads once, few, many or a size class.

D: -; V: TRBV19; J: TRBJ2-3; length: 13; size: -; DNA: TGTGCCAGTAAGGGCGCTTCCACAGATACGCAGTATTTT; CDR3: CASKGASTDTQYF
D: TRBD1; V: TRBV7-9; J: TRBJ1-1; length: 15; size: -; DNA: TGTGCCAGCAGCCTAGGGCAGGGGGCTTTCACTGAAGCTTTCTTT; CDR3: CASSLGQGAFTEAFF
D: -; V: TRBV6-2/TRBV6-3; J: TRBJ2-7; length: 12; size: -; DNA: TGTGCCAGCAACGGGCTGAACTACGAACAGTACTTC; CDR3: CASNGLNYEQYF
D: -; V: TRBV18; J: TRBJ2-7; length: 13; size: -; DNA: TGTGCCAGCTCGTTAAATAGGGCCTACGAGCAGTACTTC; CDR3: CASSLNRAYEQYF
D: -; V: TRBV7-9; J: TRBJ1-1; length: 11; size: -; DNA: TGTGCCAGCAGCCCCGGGGTAGCAGCTTTCTTT; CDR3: CASSPGVAAFF
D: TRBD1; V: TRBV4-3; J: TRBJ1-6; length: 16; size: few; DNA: TGCGCCAGCAGCCAGGGACAGGGGGCCCGGAATTCACCCCTCCACTTT; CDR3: CASSQGQGARNSPLHF
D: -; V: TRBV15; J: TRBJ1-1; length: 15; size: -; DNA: TGTGCCACCAGCAGGGGGTTCGGAGGGGGCACTGAAGCTTTCTTT; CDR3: CATSRGFGGGTEAFF
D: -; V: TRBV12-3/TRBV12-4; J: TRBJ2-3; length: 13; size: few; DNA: TGTGCCAGCAGTAGCGGACAGACAGATACGCAGTATTTT; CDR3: CASSSGQTDTQYF
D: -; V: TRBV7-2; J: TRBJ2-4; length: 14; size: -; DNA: TGTGCCAGCAGCCCAGCGGGTTCTAAAAACATTCAGTACTTC; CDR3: CASSPAGSKNIQYF
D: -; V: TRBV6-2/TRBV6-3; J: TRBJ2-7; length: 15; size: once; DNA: TGTGCCAGCAGACCAAGCCGGGACTTTCTACACGAGCAGTACTTC; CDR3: CASRPSRDFLHEQYF
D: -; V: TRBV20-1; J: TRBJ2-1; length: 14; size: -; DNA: TGCAGTGCTAGAGATTTGCGGGACATCAATGAGCAGTTCTTC; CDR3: CSARDLRDINEQFF
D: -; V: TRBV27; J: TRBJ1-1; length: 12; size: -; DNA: TGTGCCAGCAGTTTGTTAGATGGTACAGCTTTCTTT; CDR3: CASSLLDGTAFF
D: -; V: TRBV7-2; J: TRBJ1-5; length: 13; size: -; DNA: TGTGCCAGCAGCCCGGGGGGGGAAAGACCCCAGCATTTT; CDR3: CASSPGGERPQHF
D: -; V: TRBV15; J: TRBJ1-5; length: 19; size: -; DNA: TGTGCCACCAGCAGAGATCTATATACGGCGGCAGGGAGCAATCAGCCCCAGCATTTT; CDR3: CATSRDLYTAAGSNQPQHF
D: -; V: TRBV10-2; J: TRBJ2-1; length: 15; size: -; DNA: TGCGCCAGCACTCGGTGGGAAGCGGGACAGAATGAGCAGTTCTTC; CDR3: CASTRWEAGQNEQFF
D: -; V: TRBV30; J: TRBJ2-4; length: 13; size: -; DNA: TGTGCCTGGGACCCAGGGTCCAAAAACATTCAGTACTTC; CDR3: CAWDPGSKNIQYF
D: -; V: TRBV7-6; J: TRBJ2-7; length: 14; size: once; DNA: TGTGCCAGCAGCTCCCGCCTACGAAATGGCGAGCAGTACTTC; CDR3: CASSSRLRNGEQYF
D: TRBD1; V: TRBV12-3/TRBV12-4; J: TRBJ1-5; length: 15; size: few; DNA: TGTGCCAGCAGAGAGCAGGGGGATAGCAATCAGCCCCAGCATTTT; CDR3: CASREQGDSNQPQHF
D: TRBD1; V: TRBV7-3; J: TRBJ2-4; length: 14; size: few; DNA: TGTGCCAGCAGCTCCGGACAGGGCAAAAACATTCAGTACTTC; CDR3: CASSSGQGKNIQYF
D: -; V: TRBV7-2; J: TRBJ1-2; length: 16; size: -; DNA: TGTGCCAGCAGCTCGTCAGTGGGGAGATCAAACTATGGCTACACCTTC; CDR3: CASSSSVGRSNYGYTF
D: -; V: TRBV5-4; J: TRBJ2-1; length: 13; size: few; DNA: TGTGCCAGCAGCTTGACTAGTAGGGATGAGCAGTTCTTC; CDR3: CASSLTSRDEQFF
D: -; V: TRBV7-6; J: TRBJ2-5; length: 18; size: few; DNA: TGTGCCAGCAGCTTAATCTCATCCCTAGCGGGACAGGTGGAGACCCAGTACTTC; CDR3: CASSLISSLAGQVETQYF
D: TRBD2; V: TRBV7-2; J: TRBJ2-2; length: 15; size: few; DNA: TGTGCCAGCAGCCCACTAGCGGGAGCCCCCGGGGAGCTGTTTTTT; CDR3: CASSPLAGAPGELFF
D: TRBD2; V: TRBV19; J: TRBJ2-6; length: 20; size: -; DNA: TGTGCCAGTAGTACCTCCCCTGGGAGGGCGTCTGCCTCTGGGACCAACGTCCTGACTTTC; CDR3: CASSTSPGRASASGTNVLTF
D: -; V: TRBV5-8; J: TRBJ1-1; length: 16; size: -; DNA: TGTGCCAGCAGCTCTTTGGTGGGCAGATTGAACACTGAAGCTTTCTTT; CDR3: CASSSLVGRLNTEAFF
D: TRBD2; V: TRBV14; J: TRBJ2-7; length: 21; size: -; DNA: TGTGCCAGCAGCCAAGCCAATGGACTAGCGGGCCCCCAACTCCTACTCTACGAGCAGTACTTC; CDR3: CASSQANGLAGPQLLLYEQYF
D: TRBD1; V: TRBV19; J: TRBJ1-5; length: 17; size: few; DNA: TGTGCCAGTAGTGTCCTAGACAGGGGCAGGGGCAATCAGCCCCAGCATTTT; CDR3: CASSVLDRGRGNQPQHF
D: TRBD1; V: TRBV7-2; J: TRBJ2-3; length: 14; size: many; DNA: TGTGCCAGCAGCTTGACAGGGGGACCAGATACGCAGTATTTT; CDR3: CASSLTGGPDTQYF
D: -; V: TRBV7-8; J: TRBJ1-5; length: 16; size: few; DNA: TGTGCCAGCAGCTTAATTTCGGGTCAGAACAATCAGCCCCAGCATTTT; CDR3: CASSLISGQNNQPQHF
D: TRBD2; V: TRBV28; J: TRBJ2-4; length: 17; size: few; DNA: TGTGCCAGCAGTTCGCCGGGACTAGCGGGCGGGGGCCCCATTCAGTACTTC; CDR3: CASSSPGLAGGGPIQYF
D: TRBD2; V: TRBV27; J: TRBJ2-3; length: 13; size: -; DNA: TGTGCCAGCAGAGGGACTAGGACGGATACGCAGTATTTT; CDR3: CASRGTRTDTQYF
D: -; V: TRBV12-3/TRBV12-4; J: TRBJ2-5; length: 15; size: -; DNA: TGTGCCAGCAGTTTATCCCCTACAGGCCAAGAGACCCAGTACTTC; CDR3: CASSLSPTGQETQYF
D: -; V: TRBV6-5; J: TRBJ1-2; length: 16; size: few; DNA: TGTGCCAGCAGTTACGGCGGGTCCACCGTAAACTATGGCTACACCTTC; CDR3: CASSYGGSTVNYGYTF
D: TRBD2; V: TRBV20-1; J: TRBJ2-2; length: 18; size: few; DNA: TGCAGTGCTAGACCCCAGTTTCTAGCGGGAGGTTGGACCGGGGAGCTGTTTTTT; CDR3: CSARPQFLAGGWTGELFF
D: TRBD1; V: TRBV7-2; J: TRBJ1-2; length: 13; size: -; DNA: TGTGCCAGCAGCGCCGGGACAGGGGAAGGCTACACCTTC; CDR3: CASSAGTGEGYTF
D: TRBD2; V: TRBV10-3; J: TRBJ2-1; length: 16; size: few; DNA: TGTGCCATCAGTCCCTTAGCGGGAGGGGGCTACAATGAGCAGTTCTTC; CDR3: CAISPLAGGGYNEQFF
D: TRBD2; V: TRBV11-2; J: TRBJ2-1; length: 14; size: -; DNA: TGTGCCAGCAGCTCCGGGACTAGCTCGGATGAGCAGTTCTTC; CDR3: CASSSGTSSDEQFF
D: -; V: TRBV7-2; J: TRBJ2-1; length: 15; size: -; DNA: TGTGCCAGCAGCTTAGACGGACTAACACGAAATGAGCAGTTCTTC; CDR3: CASSLDGLTRNEQFF
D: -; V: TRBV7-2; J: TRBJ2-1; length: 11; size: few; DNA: TGTGCCAGCAGCCCAGTCGATGAGCAGTTCTTC; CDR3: CASSPVDEQFF
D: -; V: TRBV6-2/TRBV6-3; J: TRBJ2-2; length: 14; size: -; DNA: TGTGCCAGCATCAAGTCTTGGGTAGCCGGGGAGCTGTTTTTT; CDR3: CASIKSWVAGELFF
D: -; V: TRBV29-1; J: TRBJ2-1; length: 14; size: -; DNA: TGCAGCGTTCTATACCCGGCTGTCCCCAATGAGCAGTTCTTC; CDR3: CSVLYPAVPNEQFF
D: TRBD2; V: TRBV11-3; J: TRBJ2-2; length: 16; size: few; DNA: TGTGCCAGCGGCAGACTAGCGGGACCCGAAACCGGGGAGCTGTTTTTT; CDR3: CASGRLAGPETGELFF
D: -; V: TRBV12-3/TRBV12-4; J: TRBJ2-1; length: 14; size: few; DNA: TGTGCCAGCACTTCCGGGGAACTCTACAATGAGCAGTTCTTC; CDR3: CASTSGELYNEQFF
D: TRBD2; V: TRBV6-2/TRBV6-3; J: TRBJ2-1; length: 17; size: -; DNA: TGTGCCAGCAGTTCAGGGACTAGCGGGACGTCCTACAATGAGCAGTTCTTC; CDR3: CASSSGTSGTSYNEQFF
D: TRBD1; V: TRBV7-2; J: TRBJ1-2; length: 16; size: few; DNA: TGTGCCAGCAGCTTGGACGGAATTCGACAGGGGTACGGCTACACCTTC; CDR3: CASSLDGIRQGYGYTF
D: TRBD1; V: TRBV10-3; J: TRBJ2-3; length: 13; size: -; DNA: TGTGCCGCTACGGGACAGGGGTCAGATACGCAGTATTTT; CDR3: CAATGQGSDTQYF